This entry concerns a single T cell receptor beta chain. These data come from a study of T-cell reconstitution after alpha-beta-depleted transplantation in children. TCRbeta library construction was performed incorporating unique molecular identifiers. TCRdb itself ran the PCR reads through MiXCR, one entry per CDR3 protein. Found here are under 750,000 distinct CDR3 sequences, under 30% of them singletons; the top ten hold 12% to 15%. Germline lookup yields CDR1 SGHRS and CDR2 YFSETQ. V lost 0 bases to trimming and J lost 6 bases, with 9 bases between them. This CDR3 is 14 amino acids long. The sequence derives from a boy younger than two who had a stem cell transplant for acute myeloid leukemia, so the T cells may come from the graft donor. V and J are TRBV5-1 and TRBJ2-2; unclear D gene. The starting material was PBMCs, mostly from graft donor cells, obtained 360 days after TCRalphabeta/CD19-depleted stem cell transplant. Written as DNA, the CDR3 is TGCGCCAGCAGCTTGGGTTGGTACGCCGGGGAGCTGTTTTTT. Protein: CASSLGWYAGELFF. The whole variable domain, remainder taken from reference TRBV5-1 and TRBJ2-2, is KAGVTQTPRYLIKTRGQQVTLSCSPISGHRSVSWYQQTPGQGLQFLFEYFSETQRNKGNFPGRFSGRQFSNSRSEMNVSTLELGDSALYLCASSLGWYAGELFFGEGSRLTVL.